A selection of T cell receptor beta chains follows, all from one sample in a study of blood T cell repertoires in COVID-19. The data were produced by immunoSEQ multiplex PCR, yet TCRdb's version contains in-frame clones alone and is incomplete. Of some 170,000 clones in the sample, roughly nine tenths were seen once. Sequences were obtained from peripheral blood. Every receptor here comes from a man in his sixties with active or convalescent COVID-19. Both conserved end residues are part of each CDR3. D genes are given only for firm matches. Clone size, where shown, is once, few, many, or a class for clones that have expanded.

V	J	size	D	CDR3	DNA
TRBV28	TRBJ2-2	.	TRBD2	CASSLKSGSSDTGELFF	TGTGCCAGCAGTCTCAAAAGCGGGAGTAGTGACACCGGGGAGCTGTTTTTT
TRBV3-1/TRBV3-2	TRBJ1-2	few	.	CASSRPRGGYTF	TGTGCCAGCAGCCGACCCAGGGGTGGCTACACCTTC
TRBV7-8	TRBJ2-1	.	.	CASSFYRVISYNEQFF	TGTGCCAGCAGCTTCTACAGGGTGATCTCCTACAATGAGCAGTTCTTC
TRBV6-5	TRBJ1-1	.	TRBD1	CASSSGQGWTEAFF	TGTGCCAGCAGCTCCGGACAGGGTTGGACTGAAGCTTTCTTT
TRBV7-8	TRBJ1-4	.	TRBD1	CASSFQGAVNEKLFF	TGTGCCAGCAGCTTTCAGGGGGCAGTTAATGAAAAACTGTTTTTT
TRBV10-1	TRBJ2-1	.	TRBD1	CASSDGQGANILNEQFF	TGCGCCAGCAGTGACGGACAGGGGGCAAACATATTAAATGAGCAGTTCTTC
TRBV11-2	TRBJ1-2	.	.	CASSLDHTGSSYGYTF	TGTGCCAGCAGCTTAGATCATACAGGGAGCAGCTATGGCTACACCTTC
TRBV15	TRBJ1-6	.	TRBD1	CATSRDQPGTVTNSPLHF	TGTGCCACCAGCAGAGATCAGCCAGGGACAGTCACAAATTCACCCCTCCACTTT
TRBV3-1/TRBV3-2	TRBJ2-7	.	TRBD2	CASSPGTSGSQQYF	TGTGCCAGCAGCCCCGGGACTAGCGGTTCCCAGCAGTACTTC
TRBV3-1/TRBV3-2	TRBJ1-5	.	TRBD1	CASSPTGEDQPQHF	TGTGCCAGCAGTCCTACAGGGGAGGATCAGCCCCAGCATTTT
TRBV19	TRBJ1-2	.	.	CASSIWETWTYGYTF	TGTGCCAGTAGTATTTGGGAGACGTGGACTTATGGCTACACCTTC
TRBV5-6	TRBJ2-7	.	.	CASSLGPGDDEQYF	TGTGCCAGCAGCTTAGGGCCAGGGGACGACGAGCAGTACTTC
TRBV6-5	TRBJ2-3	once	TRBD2	CASSYRLSGSGDTQYF	TGTGCCAGCAGTTACCGCCTTAGCGGGAGCGGAGATACGCAGTATTTT
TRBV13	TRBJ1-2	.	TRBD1	CASSLEDREGYTF	TGTGCCAGCAGCTTAGAGGACAGGGAGGGCTACACCTTC
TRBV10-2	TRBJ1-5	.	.	CASSGQILNQPQHF	TGCGCCAGCAGTGGACAGATACTCAATCAGCCCCAGCATTTT
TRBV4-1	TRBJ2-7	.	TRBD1	CASSQSIDRDNFEQYF	TGCGCCAGCAGCCAGTCCATCGACAGGGATAACTTCGAGCAGTACTTC
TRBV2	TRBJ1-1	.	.	CASSELREPTEAFF	TGTGCCAGCAGTGAATTAAGAGAGCCCACTGAAGCTTTCTTT
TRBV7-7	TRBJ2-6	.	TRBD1	CASSPLDRTPAGANVLTF	TGTGCCAGCAGCCCGCTGGACAGGACCCCCGCTGGGGCCAACGTCCTGACTTTC
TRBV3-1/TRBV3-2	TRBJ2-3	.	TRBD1	CASSQRTGGRTDTQYF	TGTGCCAGCAGCCAACGGACAGGGGGACGCACAGATACGCAGTATTTT
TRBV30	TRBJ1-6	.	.	CAWSGFEDSPLHF	TGTGCCTGGAGTGGTTTCGAGGATTCACCCCTCCACTTT
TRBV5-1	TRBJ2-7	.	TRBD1	CASSTDRHREQYF	TGCGCCAGCAGCACGGACAGGCATCGCGAGCAGTACTTC
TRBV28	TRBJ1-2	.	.	CASTLLRGGGNYGYTF	TGTGCCAGCACTCTCTTGCGGGGCGGGGGAAACTATGGCTACACCTTC
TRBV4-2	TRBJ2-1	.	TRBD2	CASSQEPRLAGGHYNEQFF	TGTGCCAGCAGCCAAGAGCCCCGACTAGCGGGAGGCCACTACAATGAGCAGTTCTTC
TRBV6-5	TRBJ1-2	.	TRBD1	CASSYSHRGNYGYTF	TGTGCCAGCAGTTACTCGCACAGGGGGAACTATGGCTACACCTTC
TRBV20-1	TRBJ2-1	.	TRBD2	CSGERGEQFF	TGCAGTGGAGAGCGGGGTGAGCAGTTCTTC
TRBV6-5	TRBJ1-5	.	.	CASSQANQPQHF	TGTGCCAGCAGCCAAGCCAATCAGCCCCAGCATTTT
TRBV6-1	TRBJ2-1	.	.	CASSDASPAYNEQFF	TGTGCCAGCAGTGATGCTAGCCCAGCCTACAATGAGCAGTTCTTC